The present T cell receptor (beta chain) was sequenced within a study of cytomegalovirus exposure and HLA in healthy donors. Study-wide results and limits: Association of a missense DCLRE1C variant with TCR beta V- and J-gene trimming was reported in a later analysis. Common viral pathogens seemed to be connected with several of the most significant clusters, according to a later analysis. Among the CMV-associated chains, three were confirmed in vitro as specific for CMV antigens.

With regard to this clone: Its target is not known.

The primer mix had 60 Vbeta and 13 Jbeta primers. The protocol was immunoSEQ multiplex PCR, while the TCRdb copy is restricted to in-frame clones and leaves out a portion. The sample table includes 45,000 to 60,000 clones. The V end was cut by 0 bases, the J end by 8 bases, with 11 bases between. Germline-derived CDR1 and CDR2 are LGHNA and YNFKEQ. The CDR3 is made up of 14 amino acids. The receptor comes from a female donor in good health and CMV-seronegative. The sample consisted of PBMCs. This rearrangement joins TRBV4-2 to TRBJ2-1, with D tentatively TRBD2 (6 bases). The CDR3 DNA follows: TGTGCCAGCAGCCAAGATGGAGGCGGGGATGAGCAGTTCTTC. Its translation is CASSQDGGGDEQFF.